This TCR beta chain was found in a study of cytomegalovirus exposure and HLA in healthy donors. Study results and limitations: Analysis was performed later, and it showed HLA-associated TCR beta chains to be more clonally expanded than equally common others. Presence/absence comparisons presumed near-even sequencing depth among donors.

The count of this clone is one. Its antigen is not known. With 60 Vbeta and 13 Jbeta primers, the PCR was carried out. Assay used: immunoSEQ multiplex PCR; TCRdb lists only in-frame clones, some missing. The repertoire holds 100,000 to 150,000 clones, with 78% as singletons. This CDR3 region has 12 residues. CDR1 SGHVS and CDR2 FNYEAQ come from the germline V gene. With 4 bases removed from V and 0 bases from J, the gap between germline ends came to 3 bases. Material for sequencing was PBMCs. The origin of this receptor is a man aged 25 to 40 in good health and CMV-seropositive. The chain employs TRBV7-6 and TRBJ1-1; D is uncertain. For the CDR3, the DNA is TGTGCCAGCAGCTCGGTGAACACTGAAGCTTTCTTT. This encodes CASSSVNTEAFF.